The clone carrying this TCR beta chain was seen at least ten times. Its matching antigen is unknown. Amplification of TCR beta CDR3 regions was performed using RNA transcripts as template. Initially, a first-round RT-PCR of the TCR CDR3 employed the HTBI primer set. TCRdb used MiXCR to reprocess the multiplex PCR reads, holding one entry per CDR3 protein. The table records 600,000 or so distinct CDR3 sequences, under 20% of them present only once. The data were taken from a study of T cells in Graves' hyperthyroidism and ophthalmopathy. Overall study context: Upon initial diagnosis and before any treatment, peripheral blood was collected. General observations from the study: Within blood appeared most thyroid clonotypes that had expanded above 0.001.

With a duration under 2 months, the hyperthyroidism was newly diagnosed in patients aged 18 to 65. The CDR3 has 14 amino acids. Germline values: CDR1 SNHLY, CDR2 FYNNEI. V lost 8 bases, J lost 5 bases, and 9 bases stayed unmatched. This receptor was identified in a woman aged 25 to 45 with Graves' hyperthyroidism. V usage is TRBV2 and J usage is TRBJ1-2, with 9 bases identical to TRBD1. Sequenced material: blood. The CDR3 DNA reads TGTGCCAGCGGACTACAGGGGGCAAGTTATGGCTACACCTTC. Amino acids: CASGLQGASYGYTF. The full variable domain, its missing parts supplied by reference TRBV2 and TRBJ1-2, is EPEVTQTPSHQVTQMGQEVILRCVPISNHLYFYWYRQILGQKVEFLVSFYNNEISEKSEIFDDQFSVERPDGSNFTLKIRSTKLEDSAMYFCASGLQGASYGYTFGSGTRLTVV.